This passage covers 25 T cell receptor beta chains from one sample sequenced in a study of blood T cell repertoires in COVID-19. Assay: immunoSEQ multiplex PCR; the TCRdb copy retains only in-frame clones and omits some. The sample includes roughly 250,000 clones, around 88% of them seen just once. Sequencing used peripheral blood. The receptors here all came from a man in his forties with active or convalescent COVID-19.

V gene TRBV9 combines with J gene TRBJ1-1; 7 nucleotides align to TRBD1. The V gene end was trimmed by 3 bases and the J gene end by 6 bases; junction bases not matched to a gene: 8. The CDR3 is 14 amino acids. Germline lookup yields CDR1 SGDLS and CDR2 YYNGEE. CDR3 residues: CASSARGGSAEAFF. The CDR3 bases are TGTGCCAGCAGCGCCCGAGGGGGCTCGGCTGAAGCTTTCTTT. Together with reference TRBV9 and TRBJ1-1, the CDR3 gives the full variable domain: DSGVTQTPKHLITATGQRVTLRCSPRSGDLSVYWYQQSLDQGLQFLIQYYNGEERAKGNILERFSAQQFPDLHSELNLSSLELGDSALYFCASSARGGSAEAFFGQGTRLTVV.

The chain has TRBV21-1 and TRBJ2-5; the DNA was not compared with TRBD2, the D call given in the table. TRBV21-1 is termed a pseudogene. CDR3 length equals 19 residues. CDR3 coding DNA: TGTGCCAGCATGAGGTGTGGTGGAGTGGGGCCGGGGGAAGTAGAGACCCAGTACTTC. Encoded protein: CASMRCGGVGPGEVETQYF.

This sequence joins TRBV19 and TRBJ1-6; TRBD1 aligns across 9 bases. J lost 10 bases, V lost 7 bases, and 14 bases had no gene match. The CDR3 is made up of 16 amino acids. Germline V gene lookup returns CDR1 LNHDA and CDR2 SQIVND (reference sequence). CDR3 DNA sequence: TGTGCCAGTACACTCAGTTGGGACAGGGAACAATCACCCCTCCACTTT. It specifies CASTLSWDREQSPLHF.

The chain uses TRBV7-9 and TRBJ1-5; maybe TRBD1 (5 bases). The CDR3 sequence is 18 residues long. V lost 1 base and J lost 4, with 20 bases in between. The germline gives CDR1 SEHNR, CDR2 FQNEAQ (reference sequence). The chain's CDR3 is CASSLVDTGRLQNQPQHF. The DNA for the CDR3 is TGTGCCAGCAGCTTAGTGGACACCGGCCGACTTCAGAATCAGCCCCAGCATTTT. The full variable domain, in which reference TRBV7-9 and TRBJ1-5 provide the parts outside the CDR3, is DTGVSQNPRHKITKRGQNVTFRCDPISEHNRLYWYRQTLGQGPEFLTYFQNEAQLEKSRLLSDRFSAERPKGSFSTLEIQRTEQGDSAMYLCASSLVDTGRLQNQPQHFGDGTRLSIL.

The chain uses TRBV12-3 or TRBV12-4 and TRBJ2-2; D not resolved. The V and J ends lost 7 bases and 5 bases respectively, with 5 bases between them. The CDR3 consists of 11 residues. For the CDR3, the DNA is TGTGCCAGCACCTTGACCGGGGAGCTGTTTTTT. It translates to CASTLTGELFF.

The chain links TRBV10-3 to TRBJ1-2; 11 bases align to TRBD1. This CDR3 comprises 15 residues. CDR1 ENHRY and CDR2 SYGVKD come from the germline V gene. Trimming removed 1 base from V and 4 bases from J; junction bases left unmatched: 2. In nucleotides, the CDR3 is TGTGCCATCAGTGAGTTCGGGACAGGGGGCTATGGCTACACCTTC. Encoded protein: CAISEFGTGGYGYTF.

The chain recombines TRBV30 with TRBJ2-7; unclear D gene. With 8 bases removed from V and 4 bases from J, the gap between germline ends came to 21 bases. Germline CDR1 and CDR2: GTSNPN and SVGIG (reference sequence). The CDR3 length is 14 residues. CDR3 DNA: TGTGCCCGTCCCGAACCCTCCCCGAGGTACGAGCAGTACTTC. This codes for CARPEPSPRYEQYF.

V gene TRBV6-4 combines with J gene TRBJ1-2; possibly TRBD1 for D (6 bases). Germline values: CDR1 MRHNA, CDR2 SNTAGT. The CDR3 has 14 amino acids. Trimming removed 3 bases at V and 7 bases at J, with 15 bases between. Here the CDR3 reads CASSEIGGAPGYTF. CDR3 coding DNA: TGTGCCAGCAGTGAAATAGGGGGGGCGCCTGGCTACACCTTC.

J is TRBJ1-2 and V is TRBV15, with 9 bases that match TRBD1. This CDR3 region has 15 residues. In germline, CDR1 is LNHNV, CDR2 YYDKDF (reference sequence). V lost 3 bases to trimming and J lost 6 bases; unmatched junction nucleotides: 8. DNA for the CDR3: TGTGCCACCAGCAGCGTAAGGACAGGGGAGGATGGCTACACCTTC. This translates into CATSSVRTGEDGYTF.

DNA of the CDR3: TGTGCCAGCTCACTAGGACAGGGGCGGGAGACCCAGTACTTC. Translation gives CASSLGQGRETQYF. The rearrangement joins TRBV18 to TRBJ2-5, with TRBD1 matching 9 bases. The germline V gene has CDR1 KGHSH and CDR2 LQKENI. Trimming took 4 bases from V and 5 from J; bases not matched to a gene: 5. The CDR3 runs 14 residues.

CDR3 amino acids: CASRGTSTEETQYF. CDR3 nucleotides: TGTGCCAGCCGCGGGACTAGCACGGAAGAGACCCAGTACTTC. This chain uses TRBV2 with TRBJ2-5, with 9 nucleotides matching TRBD2. With 8 bases clipped from V and 3 bases from J, the junction kept 7 bases outside the gene matches. This CDR3 comprises 14 residues. From germline, CDR1 is SNHLY and CDR2 FYNNEI.

The chain combines TRBV3-1 (or the pseudogene TRBV3-2) with TRBJ2-7, with 9 bases lining up with TRBD1. The V and J ends lost 10 bases and 1 base, in that order; junction bases with no gene match: 11. This CDR3 region has 15 residues. CDR1 and CDR2 from the germline V gene are LGHDT and YNNKEL (reference sequence). The CDR3, as DNA: TGTGCCACCAGTGAACAGGGGGCCCCTTCCTACGAGCAGTACTTC. This translates into CATSEQGAPSYEQYF.

The rearrangement links TRBV5-1 to TRBJ2-3, with D possibly matching TRBD1 (6 bases). There are 14 residues in the CDR3. Trimming left V 6 bases short and J 3 bases short, with 14 bases between. Germline V gives CDR1 SGHRS, CDR2 YFSETQ. The CDR3 protein is CASTPETGTDTQYF. The CDR3 coding sequence is TGCGCCAGCACGCCGGAAACAGGGACAGATACGCAGTATTTT.

The table lists this clone with a count of one. The chain uses TRBV24-1 and TRBJ1-5, with TRBD1 matching over 7 bases. Trimming cost V 6 bases and J 4 bases; bases outside gene matches: 2. Germline-derived CDR1 and CDR2 are KGHDR and SFDVKD. The CDR3 is 13 residues long. As DNA, the CDR3 is TGTGCCACCAGTCGGACAGGAAATCAGCCCCAGCATTTT. Protein product: CATSRTGNQPQHF.

This clone was picked up one time. The chain has TRBV9 and TRBJ2-7; unclear D gene. Deletions cut 3 bases from V and 6 bases from J, with 13 bases between. The germline gives CDR1 SGDLS, CDR2 YYNGEE. This CDR3 contains 13 residues. This chain's CDR3 is CASSDPAVGEQYF. The CDR3 DNA reads TGTGCCAGCAGCGACCCGGCGGTCGGCGAGCAGTACTTC.

The chain joins TRBV5-6 to TRBJ1-1; TRBD1 aligns across 8 bases. Germline CDR1 and CDR2: SGHDT and YYEEEE. The CDR3 has 15 residues. J lost 1 base, V lost 4 bases, and 6 bases had no gene match. CDR3: CASSPSGTGNTEAFF. The CDR3 bases are TGTGCCAGCAGCCCATCCGGGACAGGGAACACTGAAGCTTTCTTT.

The chain has TRBV7-9 and TRBJ1-1; D possibly corresponds to TRBD1 (6 bases). Trimming took 5 bases from V and 11 from J, leaving 21 bases between them. CDR3 length: 14 residues. Germline-derived CDR1 and CDR2 are SEHNR and FQNEAQ (reference sequence). CDR3 loop: CASSPRTASGRAFF. The CDR3 coding sequence is TGTGCCAGCAGCCCCCGGACAGCTTCGGGAAGGGCTTTCTTT.

The chain is built from TRBV29-1 and TRBJ1-1; D is undetermined. Germline V gene lookup returns CDR1 SQVTM and CDR2 ANQGSEA. This CDR3 has 14 residues. Trimming took 1 base from V and 1 from J, leaving 10 bases between them. DNA of the CDR3: TGCAGCGTTGAAGCCGGGGTCGCGAACACTGAAGCTTTCTTT. It encodes CSVEAGVANTEAFF.

This clone was picked up a small number of times. The chain employs TRBV7-8 and TRBJ1-2; D ambiguous. Per the germline V gene, CDR1 is SGHVS and CDR2 is FQNEAQ. Trimming cost V 3 bases and J 3 bases, with 14 bases left between them. The CDR3 extends over 15 amino acids. This chain's CDR3 is CASSFSPSGYYGYTF. CDR3 nucleotides: TGTGCCAGCAGCTTCAGTCCTTCAGGTTACTATGGCTACACCTTC.

About this clone itself: This sample includes further DNA sequences coding for the same CDR3. The chain joins TRBV9 to TRBJ2-6, with D possibly TRBD2 on 6 matching bases. Germline CDR1 is SGDLS and CDR2 is YYNGEE. V was cut by 8 bases and J by 0 bases, with 12 bases left in between. This CDR3 region has 15 residues. This CDR3 reads CASSRGSSGANVLTF. For the CDR3, the DNA is TGTGCCAGTTCCCGGGGGAGCTCTGGGGCCAACGTCCTGACTTTC.

The chain combines TRBV27 with TRBJ2-2; TRBD2 agrees at 8 bases. Germline loops: CDR1 MNHEY, CDR2 SMNVEV (reference sequence). J was trimmed by 0 bases and V by 5 bases; bases with no gene match: 5. The CDR3 sequence is 16 residues long. In DNA, the CDR3 is TGTGCCAGCAGTCCCCCGGGAGGGACGAACACCGGGGAGCTGTTTTTT. It specifies CASSPPGGTNTGELFF.

The chain recombines TRBV4-1 with TRBJ2-7, with 9 positions matching TRBD2. Germline-derived CDR1 and CDR2 are MGHRA and YSYEKL. The CDR3 contains 15 residues. The ends lost 4 bases at V and 4 bases at J; junction bases unmatched: 8. The CDR3 DNA reads as TGCGCCAGCAGCCGAAATAGCGGGAGTGGGTACGAGCAGTACTTC. Its protein product is CASSRNSGSGYEQYF.

The gene calls are TRBV5-6 and TRBJ2-7, with 8 nucleotides matching TRBD1. CDR1 is SGHDT, CDR2 YYEEEE, per germline. This CDR3 spans 15 amino acids. V gave up 7 bases and J gave up 0 bases; unmatched junction bases: 9. CDR3 in DNA: TGTGCCAGCCCTGCGATAGACAGGGGCTCCTACGAGCAGTACTTC. Residues: CASPAIDRGSYEQYF.

In this sample, this clone turned up once. V gene TRBV7-9 combines with J gene TRBJ1-2, with D unresolved. With 4 bases removed from V and 0 bases from J, the gap between germline ends came to 6 bases. Germline V gives CDR1 SEHNR, CDR2 FQNEAQ (reference sequence). This CDR3 contains 13 residues. CDR3 coding DNA: TGTGCCAGCAGCTCATTCACTAACTATGGCTACACCTTC. Protein: CASSSFTNYGYTF.

This chain connects TRBV7-9 to TRBJ1-1; D gene ambiguous. Trimming took off 5 bases at V and 11 bases at J, with 12 bases between the two ends. Germline-derived CDR1 and CDR2 are SEHNR and FQNEAQ (reference sequence). CDR3 length equals 11 residues. The chain's CDR3 is CASSPRWEAFF. In nucleotides, the CDR3 is TGTGCCAGCAGCCCCCGGTGGGAGGCTTTCTTT.